These 10 T cell receptor beta chains originate from one sample sequenced in a study of tissue T cells after allogeneic stem cell transplantation. Libraries were prepared by immunoSEQ multiplex PCR; TCRdb keeps only in-frame clonotypes and omits some of them. The sample yields just under 10,000 clones, 60% seen once. The sequences come from tissue from the jejunum, collected at autopsy. All receptors come from a woman aged 18-55 years with breast cancer.

The sample holds a few counts of this clone. The chain recombines TRBV5-1 with TRBJ1-1; D gene uncertain. CDR1 is SGHRS and CDR2 is YFSETQ in the germline V gene. There are 15 residues in the CDR3. V lost 4 bases and J 0 bases, leaving 13 bases between the germline ends. The CDR3 region is CASSTGNPMNTEAFF. For the CDR3, the DNA is TGCGCCAGCAGCACGGGCAATCCGATGAACACTGAAGCTTTCTTT.

CDR3 residues: CAWRPRPALSGGAGTQYF. The CDR3, as DNA: TGTGCCTGGAGACCTCGGCCGGCCCTTAGCGGGGGGGCGGGTACGCAGTATTTT. This chain uses TRBV30 with TRBJ2-3; TRBD2 agrees at 11 bases. The CDR3 loop spans 18 amino acids. The trim removed 3 bases at V and 8 bases at J, leaving 19 bases unmatched. Per the germline V gene, CDR1 is GTSNPN and CDR2 is SVGIG (reference sequence).

In this sample, this clone is medium-sized. Other DNA sequences of this sample code for an identical CDR3. This sequence joins TRBV6-2 or TRBV6-3 and TRBJ2-7; D gene unclear. V was cut by 2 bases and J by 1 base, with 6 bases left in between. The CDR3 totals 13 residues. Per germline, CDR1 MNHEY and CDR2 SVGEGT. The DNA of the CDR3 is TGTGCCAGCAGTTACGTTAGTTCCTACGAGCAGTACTTC. It translates to CASSYVSSYEQYF.

The chain combines TRBV19 with TRBJ1-5; D is undetermined. The CDR3 spans 18 residues. V was pared by 7 bases and J by 0 bases, with 22 bases between. Germline CDR1 reads LNHDA; CDR2 reads SQIVND (reference sequence). The CDR3 nucleotides are TGTGCCAGTACCACAGCCCCACCACCGTCCTATAGCAATCAGCCCCAGCATTTT. Its translation: CASTTAPPPSYSNQPQHF.

In this sample, this clone turned up a few times. The J gene is TRBJ2-3, the V gene TRBV5-6, with D unresolved. CDR3 length: 15 amino acids. Germline CDR1 is SGHDT and CDR2 is YYEEEE. Trimming removed 2 bases from V and 0 bases from J, with 10 bases in between. CDR3 sequence reads: CASSLFELSTDTQYF. DNA of the CDR3: TGTGCCAGCAGCTTATTCGAATTAAGCACAGATACGCAGTATTTT.

The V gene is TRBV15, the J gene TRBJ2-3; D gene unclear. This CDR3 contains 15 residues. V was shortened by 0 bases and J by 2 bases, with 9 bases between the two germline ends. CDR1 is LNHNV and CDR2 is YYDKDF in the germline V gene (reference sequence). The CDR3, as DNA: TGTGCCACCAGCAGAGAGCTTGCCCTCACAGATACGCAGTATTTT. This codes for CATSRELALTDTQYF.

This clone was counted between two and nine times. Here the CDR3 reads CSASGQPLGLASDYEQYF. The CDR3 nucleotides are TGCAGTGCTAGTGGCCAACCCCTGGGACTAGCGAGCGACTACGAGCAGTACTTC. The chain joins TRBV20-1 to TRBJ2-7; 10 bases map to TRBD2. J lost 3 bases, V lost 3 bases, and 17 bases had no gene match. The CDR3 totals 18 residues. Germline CDR1 is DFQATT and CDR2 is SNEGSKA (reference sequence).

The rearrangement joins TRBV6-2 or TRBV6-3 to TRBJ2-7; 12 bases are shared with TRBD1. The CDR3 length is 15 residues. The junction had 2 bases not matched to a gene; V was cut back by 0 bases and J by 5 bases. CDR1 MNHEY and CDR2 SVGEGT come from the germline V gene. The CDR3 bases are TGTGCCAGCAGTTACTCCGGGACAGGGGGCCACGAGCAGTACTTC. As protein: CASSYSGTGGHEQYF.

The genes are TRBV5-1 and TRBJ2-1, with D uncertain. Germline CDR1 SGHRS, CDR2 YFSETQ. The V gene lost 0 bases and the J gene lost 6 bases, with 13 bases spanning the gap. This CDR3 has 15 residues. CDR3 sequence reads: CASSLVGSASNEQFF. Here the CDR3 DNA reads TGCGCCAGCAGCTTGGTGGGAAGCGCCAGCAATGAGCAGTTCTTC.

This chain joins TRBV24-1 and TRBJ1-1; 8 positions agree with TRBD1. Germline V gene data show CDR1 as KGHDR and CDR2 as SFDVKD. Trimming took 6 bases from V and 4 from J; bases not matched to a gene: 6. This CDR3 comprises 14 residues. CDR3 coding DNA: TGTGCCACCAGTCGGACAGGGACGGTCACTGAAGCTTTCTTT. Its protein product is CATSRTGTVTEAFF.